The 30 T cell receptor beta chains below come from one sample, sequenced in a study of blood T cell repertoires in COVID-19. The method was immunoSEQ multiplex PCR; TCRdb's version includes in-frame clones alone and lacks a portion of them. Among about 220,000 clones listed, 85% were seen once. Material for sequencing was peripheral blood. The receptors here all came from a woman in her 70s with COVID-19, enrolled during active disease.

J is TRBJ2-7 and V is TRBV9, with D maybe TRBD2 (6 bases). Germline CDR1 SGDLS, CDR2 YYNGEE. V was shortened by 4 bases and J by 5 bases, with 16 bases between the two germline ends. The CDR3 extends over 14 amino acids. CDR3 loop: CASSPGGRIHEQYF. The CDR3, as DNA: TGTGCCAGCAGCCCCGGGGGTAGGATCCACGAGCAGTACTTC.

The genes are TRBV24-1 and TRBJ2-3, with D possibly matching TRBD1 (5 bases). The CDR3 loop spans 15 amino acids. Per germline, CDR1 KGHDR and CDR2 SFDVKD. Trimming left V 5 bases short and J 1 base short, with 12 bases between. This CDR3 is CATSVPGPGTDTQYF. CDR3 DNA sequence: TGTGCCACCAGTGTCCCAGGGCCTGGCACAGATACGCAGTATTTT.

The genes are TRBV7-3 and TRBJ2-7, with 11 bases matching TRBD1. V was clipped by 2 bases and J by 5 bases; unmatched bases: 17. Germline CDR1 reads SGHTA; CDR2 reads FQGTGA. The length of the CDR3 is 19 residues. DNA of the CDR3: TGTGCCAGCAGCTTATCAGGACAGGGGGCCGACCGACAATCGCACGAGCAGTACTTC. It codes for CASSLSGQGADRQSHEQYF.

The chain recombines TRBV4-2 with TRBJ2-2; 10 bases are shared with TRBD1. Germline loops: CDR1 LGHNA, CDR2 YNFKEQ. V lost 1 base and J lost 7; bases outside the gene matches: 6. The CDR3 is 16 residues long. CDR3 coding DNA: TGTGCCAGCAGCCAAGCCCAGGGACAGGGGTTCGGGGAGCTGTTTTTT. It specifies CASSQAQGQGFGELFF.

The CDR3 region is CASRRQAGGYEQYF. Written as DNA, the CDR3 is TGTGCCAGTAGACGACAAGCCGGCGGGTACGAGCAGTACTTC. This chain uses TRBV19 with TRBJ2-7; D may be TRBD2 (5 bases). Trimming shortened V by 6 bases and J by 4 bases, and 16 bases separated the two germline ends. The CDR3 is made up of 14 amino acids. Germline V gene lookup returns CDR1 LNHDA and CDR2 SQIVND (reference sequence).

This sequence joins TRBV7-6 and TRBJ1-3; the match to TRBD1 covers 7 bases. Germline values: CDR1 SGHVS, CDR2 FNYEAQ. This CDR3 has 15 residues. V lost 5 bases, J lost 4 bases, and 8 bases stayed unmatched. The CDR3 bases are TGTGCCAGCAGCCGTGAACAGGGGTGGGGAAACACCATATATTTT. It is translated as CASSREQGWGNTIYF.

The chain joins TRBV12-3 or TRBV12-4 to TRBJ1-2, with no clear D. The CDR3 length is 13 residues. Trimming took off 5 bases at V and 7 bases at J, with 14 bases between the two ends. CDR3 amino acids: CASSADGLGGYTF. CDR3 bases: TGTGCCAGCAGTGCTGACGGACTTGGTGGCTACACCTTC.

The chain links TRBV11-3 to TRBJ2-3; a possible D gene is TRBD2 (5 bases). CDR3 length: 15 residues. The ends were cut back, 4 bases at V and 1 base at J, with 12 bases in the middle. CDR1 is SGHNT and CDR2 is YENEEA in the germline V gene. CDR3 protein: CASSSGPGGTDTQYF. Written as DNA, the CDR3 is TGTGCCAGCAGCTCCGGACCCGGGGGCACAGATACGCAGTATTTT.

The chain combines TRBV3-1 (or the pseudogene TRBV3-2) with TRBJ2-1; D may be TRBD2 (5 bases). The CDR3 loop spans 15 amino acids. V dropped 2 bases and J dropped 5 bases, with 13 bases sitting between them. CDR1 is LGHDT, CDR2 YNNKEL, per germline (reference sequence). The CDR3 DNA sequence: TGTGCCAGCAGCCAAATTTCTAGACTACACAATGAGCAGTTCTTC. This encodes CASSQISRLHNEQFF.

V is TRBV15 and J is TRBJ1-6, with 7 bases that match TRBD1. Germline-derived CDR1 and CDR2 are LNHNV and YYDKDF (reference sequence). The CDR3 consists of 15 residues. After removal of 3 bases from V and 11 bases from J, the junction contained 10 bases not matched to a gene. The CDR3 DNA is TGTGCCACCAGCAGGTCAGACAGGGTTAGGCCACCCCTCCACTTT. The encoded protein is CATSRSDRVRPPLHF. Complete variable domain (other parts from reference TRBV15 and TRBJ1-6): DAMVIQNPRYQVTQFGKPVTLSCSQTLNHNVMYWYQQKSSQAPKLLFHYYDKDFNNEADTPDNFQSRRPNTSFCFLDIRSPGLGDTAMYLCATSRSDRVRPPLHFGNGTRLTVT.

The genes are TRBV7-8 and TRBJ1-4; 12 bases fit TRBD1. Germline values: CDR1 SGHVS, CDR2 FQNEAQ. The CDR3 covers 19 residues. V lost 6 bases to trimming and J lost 8 bases; unmatched junction nucleotides: 19. The CDR3, as DNA: TGTGCCAGCAGACCTAACGGCGGGACAGGGGGCGCCGGGAACGAAAAACTGTTTTTT. The encoded protein is CASRPNGGTGGAGNEKLFF.

This chain links TRBV7-2 with TRBJ2-6, with D perhaps TRBD1 (6 bases). The CDR3 length is 19 residues. Germline CDR1 is SGHTA and CDR2 is FQGNSA. Deletions cut 7 bases from V and 1 base from J, with 23 bases between. The CDR3 DNA reads as TGTGCCAGCAAATTCAACCTTGGACAGTTCCTATCTGGGGCCAACGTCCTGACTTTC. This encodes CASKFNLGQFLSGANVLTF.

V is TRBV12-3 or TRBV12-4 and J is TRBJ1-2; weak D call: TRBD1 (6 bases). This CDR3 region has 13 residues. V lost 3 bases to trimming and J lost 4 bases, with 9 bases between them. The DNA of the CDR3 is TGTGCCAGCAGTTTTACAGGGTCCTATGGCTACACCTTC. Translated: CASSFTGSYGYTF.

The chain joins TRBV19 to TRBJ2-7; 9 bases fit TRBD2. The CDR3 covers 15 residues. V trimming: 4 bases; J trimming: 5 bases; junction bases outside the gene matches: 9. CDR1 and CDR2 from the germline V gene are LNHDA and SQIVND (reference sequence). CDR3 coding DNA: TGTGCCAGTAGTACGTCGGCGGGAGGGCCCGACGAGCAGTACTTC. It is translated as CASSTSAGGPDEQYF. The full variable domain, completed using reference TRBV19 and TRBJ2-7, is DGGITQSPKYLFRKEGQNVTLSCEQNLNHDAMYWYRQDPGQGLRLIYYSQIVNDFQKGDIAEGYSVSREKKESFPLTVTSAQKNPTAFYLCASSTSAGGPDEQYFGPGTRLTVT.

This chain joins TRBV3-1 (or the pseudogene TRBV3-2) and TRBJ1-2; tentatively, D is TRBD1 (5 bases). Germline CDR1 and CDR2: LGHDT and YNNKEL (reference sequence). The CDR3 covers 16 residues. Trimming shortened V by 4 bases and J by 0 bases, and 15 bases separated the two germline ends. CDR3 nucleotide sequence: TGTGCCAGCAGCCTCCTGGGGGGTGGGCCTAACTATGGCTACACCTTC. As protein: CASSLLGGGPNYGYTF.

The chain has TRBV13 and TRBJ1-1, with 11 nucleotides matching TRBD1. The CDR3 has 16 amino acids. Germline loops: CDR1 PRHDT, CDR2 FYEKMQ (reference sequence). V was pared by 4 bases and J by 3 bases, with 7 bases of the junction left unmatched. The DNA of the CDR3 is TGTGCCAGCAGCTCCGGAGGGACAGGGGGAGACACTGAAGCTTTCTTT. Its protein is CASSSGGTGGDTEAFF.

The chain recombines TRBV4-3 with TRBJ2-2; D may be TRBD1 (7 bases). This CDR3 has 15 residues. V dropped 4 bases and J dropped 6 bases, with 15 bases sitting between them. CDR1 and CDR2 (germline): LGHNA, YSLEER. The CDR3 sequence is CASSPQGGGPGELFF. The CDR3 region has the DNA TGCGCCAGCAGCCCCCAGGGGGGAGGTCCCGGGGAGCTGTTTTTT.

The rearrangement links TRBV7-8 to TRBJ2-2, with D perhaps TRBD1 (6 bases). CDR3 length: 16 residues. V was clipped by 7 bases and J by 1 base, with 16 bases between them. Germline V gene data show CDR1 as SGHVS and CDR2 as FQNEAQ. The DNA for the CDR3 is TGTGCCAGCACCTTCGACAGGCCCCTGAACACCGGGGAGCTGTTTTTT. Amino acid sequence: CASTFDRPLNTGELFF.

The chain employs TRBV5-8 and TRBJ2-2; D might be TRBD2 (5 bases). In germline, CDR1 is SGHTS, CDR2 YDEGEE. V lost 4 bases to trimming and J lost 2 bases, with 18 bases between them. The CDR3 has 17 residues. The CDR3 nucleotides are TGTGCCAGCAGCACCCTGGGAGCCCTGTCCAACACCGGGGAGCTGTTTTTT. Translation: CASSTLGALSNTGELFF.

J is TRBJ2-7 and V is TRBV5-4; 8 bases map to TRBD1. The CDR3 runs to 13 residues. Germline V lookup: CDR1 SGHNT, CDR2 YYREEE (reference sequence). The junction had 5 bases not matched to a gene; V was cut back by 4 bases and J by 5 bases. CDR3 coding DNA: TGTGCCAGCAGCCAGACAGGGGTTCACGAGCAGTACTTC. Its translation is CASSQTGVHEQYF.

CDR3 in amino acids: CASSYALWTEAFF. The CDR3, as DNA: TGTGCCAGCAGTTACGCCCTATGGACTGAAGCTTTCTTT. The genes are TRBV6-2 or TRBV6-3 and TRBJ1-1, with D unresolved. Germline loops: CDR1 MNHEY, CDR2 SVGEGT. This CDR3 region has 13 residues. With 2 bases removed from V and 5 bases from J, the gap between germline ends came to 9 bases.

V and J are TRBV7-3 and TRBJ2-2, with no clear D. There are 13 residues in the CDR3. V shed 5 bases and J shed 3 bases, with 7 bases lying between them. Germline lookup yields CDR1 SGHTA and CDR2 FQGTGA. CDR3 nucleotides: TGTGCCAGCAGCCGAGCTCACACCGGGGAGCTGTTTTTT. Protein sequence: CASSRAHTGELFF.

V and J are TRBV7-3 and TRBJ2-6; 7 bases are shared with TRBD1. Per germline, CDR1 SGHTA and CDR2 FQGTGA. V was pared by 0 bases and J by 1 base, with 6 bases of the junction left unmatched. This CDR3 spans 18 amino acids. The DNA for the CDR3 is TGTGCCAGCAGCTTAACAGGGGGCTCTCCTTCTGGGGCCAACGTCCTGACTTTC. As protein: CASSLTGGSPSGANVLTF.

The rearrangement joins TRBV29-1 to TRBJ2-1, with a tentative D call TRBD1 (6 bases). CDR1 is SQVTM, CDR2 ANQGSEA, per germline. The germline V and J ends were trimmed by 7 bases and 2 bases, with 12 bases remaining between them. This CDR3 is built from 13 residues. The CDR3 spells CSAQTGAYNEQFF. As DNA, the CDR3 is TGCAGCGCCCAGACAGGAGCCTACAATGAGCAGTTCTTC.

The V gene is TRBV7-9, the J gene TRBJ1-5; D is ambiguous. The V end was cut by 3 bases, the J end by 7 bases, with 7 bases between. The germline V gene encodes CDR1 SEHNR and CDR2 FQNEAQ (reference sequence). The CDR3 totals 12 residues. The DNA for the CDR3 is TGTGCCAGCAGCTTCGGGGAACAGCCCCAGCATTTT. The encoded protein is CASSFGEQPQHF.

The chain couples TRBV2 to TRBJ1-1; the D is unclear. The germline V gene has CDR1 SNHLY and CDR2 FYNNEI. V lost 1 base to trimming and J lost 10 bases, with 13 bases between them. The CDR3 has 13 residues. This CDR3 reads CASSEEWTEGAFF. The CDR3 DNA is TGTGCCAGCAGTGAAGAATGGACTGAGGGAGCTTTCTTT.

V and J are TRBV3-1 (or the pseudogene TRBV3-2) and TRBJ2-7; 8 nucleotides match TRBD1. This CDR3 contains 14 residues. J was trimmed by 4 bases and V by 4 bases; bases with no gene match: 6. Germline V gives CDR1 LGHDT, CDR2 YNNKEL (reference sequence). The CDR3 DNA reads as TGTGCCAGCAGCCGAGGGACAGGAGATTACGAGCAGTACTTC. Its translation: CASSRGTGDYEQYF.

This sequence joins TRBV2 and TRBJ1-1; the D gene is possibly TRBD1 (5 bases). The V end lost 0 bases, the J end lost 8 bases, and 16 bases lay between the germline ends. The CDR3 totals 15 residues. Germline V gene sequence: CDR1 SNHLY, CDR2 FYNNEI. The CDR3 DNA sequence: TGTGCCAGCAGTGAAGCGCTTATTGGGGGGTTAGAAGCTTTCTTT. It yields the protein CASSEALIGGLEAFF.

This chain connects TRBV14 to TRBJ2-7, with 8 bases that match TRBD1. V lost 3 bases and J lost 3; bases outside the gene matches: 10. The CDR3 has 16 residues. Germline CDR1 and CDR2: SGHDN and FVKESK. The CDR3 DNA reads as TGTGCCAGCAGCCATGACGTCCGGACAGGGTTCTACGAGCAGTACTTC. Its translation is CASSHDVRTGFYEQYF.

This clone was seen a single time. The CDR3 DNA is TGTGCCAGCAGCCAAGTGAGGAACACTGAAGCTTTCTTT. Amino acid sequence: CASSQVRNTEAFF. The rearrangement uses TRBV7-9 and TRBJ1-1, with D unresolved. The V end lost 5 bases, the J end lost 1 base, and 8 bases lay between the germline ends. The CDR3 runs 13 residues. Germline loops: CDR1 SEHNR, CDR2 FQNEAQ (reference sequence).